This passage covers 21 T cell receptor beta chains from one sample sequenced in a study of cytomegalovirus exposure and HLA in healthy donors. A multiplex PCR was run with 60 Vbeta primers and 13 Jbeta primers. Repertoires were generated with immunoSEQ multiplex PCR, while TCRdb's copy carries only in-frame clones and drops some. The sample lists 130,000 to 150,000 clones; around 80% were seen once. Sequenced: PBMCs. Every receptor here comes from a man aged 35-49 years in good health and CMV-seropositive.

The CDR3 sequence is CASSPNTGNEKLFF. The CDR3 nucleotides are TGTGCCAGCAGCCCCAATACAGGGAATGAAAAACTGTTTTTT. The V and J genes are TRBV28 and TRBJ1-4; perhaps TRBD1 as D (6 bases). V gave up 6 bases and J gave up 5 bases, with 13 bases separating them. This CDR3 has 14 residues. The V gene's germline CDR1 is MDHEN and CDR2 SYDVKM.

This sequence joins TRBV5-1 and TRBJ1-2, with D hard to call. CDR3 length: 13 residues. The ends were cut back, 0 bases at V and 3 bases at J, with 6 bases in the middle. CDR1 and CDR2 (germline): SGHRS, YFSETQ. The CDR3, as DNA: TGCGCCAGCAGCTTGGGTTCTGACTATGGCTACACCTTC. As protein: CASSLGSDYGYTF.

This clone was seen only a few times. J is TRBJ2-1 and V is TRBV9; 10 nucleotides match TRBD2. V dropped 0 bases and J dropped 7; count of bases not matched to a gene: 7. The CDR3 sequence is 16 residues long. The germline CDR1 and CDR2 sequences are SGDLS and YYNGEE. The CDR3 loop is CASSVGPSGGANEQFF. CDR3 coding DNA: TGTGCCAGCAGCGTAGGACCCAGCGGGGGGGCGAATGAGCAGTTCTTC.

The V gene is TRBV18, the J gene TRBJ2-3; 8 bases agree with TRBD2. The junction had 6 bases not matched to a gene; V was cut back by 0 bases and J by 4 bases. The germline CDR1 and CDR2 sequences are KGHSH and LQKENI. This CDR3 contains 16 residues. CDR3 residues: CASSPPAGGAADTQYF. DNA for the CDR3: TGTGCCAGCTCACCACCGGCGGGGGGAGCGGCAGATACGCAGTATTTT.

The chain is built from TRBV4-1 and TRBJ2-7; D is uncertain. Germline CDR1 MGHRA, CDR2 YSYEKL. The CDR3 runs to 16 residues. The V and J ends lost 0 bases and 4 bases respectively, with 16 bases between them. As DNA, the CDR3 is TGCGCCAGCAGCCAAGACTTTGGCGGCCTAAGATACGAGCAGTACTTC. Protein sequence: CASSQDFGGLRYEQYF.

About this clone itself: The identical CDR3 is also encoded by other nucleotide sequences in the sample. V usage is TRBV5-1 and J usage is TRBJ1-6; 8 bases match TRBD1. Unmatched junction bases numbered 3, after V lost 0 bases and J lost 7 bases. The CDR3 extends over 15 amino acids. Germline V gene lookup returns CDR1 SGHRS and CDR2 YFSETQ. CDR3 bases: TGCGCCAGCAGCTTGGCAGGGACAGGCAATTCACCCCTCCACTTT. Translation: CASSLAGTGNSPLHF.

This chain joins TRBV19 and TRBJ1-2; 10 bases align to TRBD1. The CDR3 covers 12 residues. The V gene end was trimmed by 10 bases and the J gene end by 7 bases; junction bases not matched to a gene: 6. Germline V lookup: CDR1 LNHDA, CDR2 SQIVND (reference sequence). CDR3 region: CATRTGGFGYTF. Written as DNA, the CDR3 is TGTGCCACCCGGACAGGGGGTTTTGGCTACACCTTC.

Only a few counts were recorded for this clone. This chain joins TRBV28 and TRBJ2-2; 7 bases match TRBD1. In germline, CDR1 is MDHEN, CDR2 SYDVKM. CDR3 length equals 15 residues. Losses at the gene ends were 7 bases for V and 4 bases for J; bases not matched to a gene: 9. CDR3 DNA sequence: TGTGCCAGCAAAACAGGGGTTGGGGCCACCGGGGAGCTGTTTTTT. Its protein product is CASKTGVGATGELFF.

The chain joins TRBV6-5 to TRBJ2-2; a weak D match, TRBD2 (5 bases). With 7 bases removed from V and 6 bases from J, the gap between germline ends came to 15 bases. Germline V gene lookup returns CDR1 MNHEY and CDR2 SVGAGI. The length of the CDR3 is 14 residues. The CDR3 sequence is CASTQTRGSGELFF. For the CDR3, the DNA is TGTGCCAGCACCCAAACCCGAGGGTCCGGGGAGCTGTTTTTT.

This clone was counted once. This chain joins TRBV2 and TRBJ1-2; tentatively, D is TRBD1 (6 bases). The CDR3 length is 13 residues. The germline V and J ends were trimmed by 6 bases and 8 bases, with 16 bases remaining between them. Germline CDR1 is SNHLY and CDR2 is FYNNEI. The CDR3 DNA is TGTGCCAGCAGGGGGACAACCAGGGTGGGCTACACCTTC. This encodes CASRGTTRVGYTF.

This sequence joins TRBV18 and TRBJ2-1, with 8 bases lining up with TRBD2. The CDR3 contains 16 residues. J gave up 8 bases and V 0 bases, and 9 bases lay outside the gene matches. The germline gives CDR1 KGHSH, CDR2 LQKENI. The CDR3 region is CASSPPFRGRNDEQFF. Written as DNA, the CDR3 is TGTGCCAGCTCACCACCGTTCCGCGGGAGGAACGATGAGCAGTTCTTC.

The chain recombines TRBV4-3 with TRBJ2-2; D remains unclear. Trimming removed 0 bases at V and 4 bases at J, with 9 bases between. The CDR3 covers 15 residues. Germline loops: CDR1 LGHNA, CDR2 YSLEER. CDR3: CASSQDRVFTGELFF. In DNA, the CDR3 is TGCGCCAGCAGCCAAGATCGAGTCTTCACCGGGGAGCTGTTTTTT.

This clone was seen just once. This chain connects TRBV5-1 to TRBJ1-2; TRBD1 agrees at 8 bases. Germline CDR1 and CDR2: SGHRS and YFSETQ. V was pared by 4 bases and J by 3 bases, with 5 bases of the junction left unmatched. There are 14 residues in the CDR3. The CDR3: CASSPLTGDYGYTF. DNA for the CDR3: TGCGCCAGCAGCCCCCTGACAGGGGACTATGGCTACACCTTC.

The chain links TRBV28 to TRBJ1-2, with D unclear. The length of the CDR3 is 13 residues. V lost 5 bases and J 4 bases, leaving 11 bases between the germline ends. Germline CDR1 MDHEN, CDR2 SYDVKM. The CDR3 DNA follows: TGTGCCAGCAGTCAGGTAGCGGTCTATGGCTACACCTTC. It specifies CASSQVAVYGYTF.

The rearrangement uses TRBV30 and TRBJ1-1; TRBD1 matches at 7 bases. J gave up 6 bases and V 4 bases, and 2 bases lay outside the gene matches. The CDR3 runs 11 residues. The germline V gene has CDR1 GTSNPN and CDR2 SVGIG (reference sequence). The CDR3 DNA sequence: TGTGCCTGGAACAGGGGAGCTGAAGCTTTCTTT. Translated, it gives CAWNRGAEAFF.

The chain joins TRBV19 to TRBJ2-7; 10 bases are shared with TRBD2. With 3 bases clipped from V and 2 bases from J, the junction kept 7 bases outside the gene matches. There are 16 residues in the CDR3. Germline V gene sequence: CDR1 LNHDA, CDR2 SQIVND (reference sequence). The CDR3 sequence is CASSIIGTSVAYEQYF. As DNA, the CDR3 is TGTGCCAGTAGTATCATAGGGACTAGCGTCGCCTACGAGCAGTACTTC.

The J gene is TRBJ1-5, the V gene TRBV23-1; D is unresolved. TRBV23-1 is annotated as an ORF whose role is uncertain. The CDR3 covers 14 residues. V dropped 4 bases and J dropped 0 bases, with 7 bases sitting between them. The CDR3 DNA reads TGCGCCAGCAGTCTCTTACATAGCAATCAGCCCCAGCATTTT. Its translation is CASSLLHSNQPQHF.

This chain joins TRBV5-1 and TRBJ1-1, with D possibly matching TRBD1 (6 bases). Germline lookup yields CDR1 SGHRS and CDR2 YFSETQ. The CDR3 sequence is 14 residues long. The ends were cut back, 5 bases at V and 4 bases at J, with 15 bases in the middle. The CDR3 coding sequence is TGCGCCAGCAGGGGGGACCCCAGGGGCACTGAAGCTTTCTTT. It translates to CASRGDPRGTEAFF.

This rearrangement joins TRBV4-2 to TRBJ2-5; 16 bases fit TRBD2. This CDR3 contains 16 residues. J lost 5 bases, V lost 5 bases, and 5 bases had no gene match. Germline assignment: CDR1 LGHNA and CDR2 YNFKEQ. The CDR3 sequence: CASSSGLAGGLETQYF. CDR3 sequence (DNA): TGTGCCAGCAGCTCGGGACTAGCGGGGGGGCTTGAGACCCAGTACTTC.

V usage is TRBV5-6 and J usage is TRBJ1-6; no reliable D call. Germline-derived CDR1 and CDR2 are SGHDT and YYEEEE. The CDR3 extends over 13 amino acids. Trimming removed 3 bases from V and 7 bases from J, with 8 bases in between. This chain's CDR3 is CASSSAGNSPLHF. CDR3 in DNA: TGTGCCAGCAGCTCCGCCGGGAATTCACCCCTCCACTTT.

This sequence joins TRBV6-5 and TRBJ2-7; 7 bases line up with TRBD2. There are 16 residues in the CDR3. The V gene's germline CDR1 is MNHEY and CDR2 SVGAGI. J was trimmed by 0 bases and V by 4 bases; bases with no gene match: 9. The CDR3 sequence: CASSSRASGTSYEQYF. The DNA of the CDR3 is TGTGCCAGCAGTTCTCGGGCGAGCGGGACCTCCTACGAGCAGTACTTC.